These 27 T cell receptor beta chains were sequenced from one sample in a study of cytomegalovirus exposure and HLA in healthy donors (dated by TCRdb to about 2017). The library was prepared using the immunoSEQ multiplex PCR assay. For the multiplex PCR, a mixture combining 60 forward primers for TCR Vbeta segments and 13 reverse primers for TCR Jbeta segments was used. Imported from immuneACCESS, the table was reduced by TCRdb to in-frame sequences with V and J called. These copies leave out some clones; in studies compared against another copy, an unresolved V gene accounts for under half, and the cause of the remainder is not known. The sample table holds 150,000 to 200,000 clones, of which 65% to 80% were seen once. The ten most abundant clones make up approximately 3% of the sample. Material: PBMCs. Receptor source: a male donor in good health and CMV-seronegative.

The V and J genes are TRBV7-3 and TRBJ2-2; 8 bases are a match to TRBD1. The CDR3 is 15 residues long. The germline V gene encodes CDR1 SGHTA and CDR2 FQGTGA. V shed 6 bases and J 5 bases; nucleotides not matched to a gene: 8. The CDR3 loop is CASSKGQGATGELFF. CDR3 sequence (DNA): TGTGCCAGCAGTAAAGGACAGGGAGCGACCGGGGAGCTGTTTTTT.

The table lists this clone with a count of one. A read error may account for a junction end that differs from germline. The chain is built from TRBV6-5 and TRBJ1-1, with a weak D call TRBD1 (5 bases). Germline V CDR1 and CDR2: MNHEY, SVGAGI. CDR3 size: 11 residues. CDR3 bases: TGTGCCAGCAGTTATATGGGGCGAACGGCCTTT. This gives the protein CASSYMGRTAF.

This chain links TRBV27 with TRBJ2-1; 9 positions agree with TRBD1. The CDR3 covers 15 residues. From germline, CDR1 is MNHEY and CDR2 SMNVEV (reference sequence). The J segment lost 3 bases and the V segment lost 5 bases, leaving 5 bases of the junction unmatched. CDR3: CASSKRQGGYNEQFF. The CDR3 DNA sequence: TGTGCCAGCAGTAAGCGACAGGGGGGCTACAATGAGCAGTTCTTC.

V is TRBV28 and J is TRBJ1-6; 10 bases match TRBD1. The V gene end was trimmed by 6 bases and the J gene end by 6 bases; junction bases not matched to a gene: 11. This CDR3 has 17 amino acids. Germline CDR1 reads MDHEN; CDR2 reads SYDVKM. The chain's CDR3 is CASSLAGQGVGNSPLHF. DNA for the CDR3: TGTGCCAGCAGCCTGGCAGGACAGGGGGTTGGTAATTCACCCCTCCACTTT.

This CDR3 reads CATSREDRGYEQYF. The CDR3 nucleotides read TGTGCCACCAGCAGAGAGGACAGGGGCTACGAGCAGTACTTC. This chain links TRBV15 with TRBJ2-7; 9 nucleotides match TRBD1. With V trimmed by 0 bases and J by 3 bases, 0 bases remained unmatched. Germline V gene data show CDR1 as LNHNV and CDR2 as YYDKDF (reference sequence). The CDR3 loop spans 14 amino acids.

The chain uses TRBV7-9 and TRBJ2-1, with 9 bases identical to TRBD1. In germline, CDR1 is SEHNR, CDR2 FQNEAQ (reference sequence). J was trimmed by 7 bases and V by 7 bases; bases with no gene match: 14. CDR3 length equals 16 residues. Here the CDR3 reads CASTLLTGTGWNEQFF. Here the CDR3 DNA reads TGTGCCAGCACCCTATTGACCGGGACAGGGTGGAATGAGCAGTTCTTC.

This clone was seen a single time. The genes are TRBV7-2 and TRBJ2-1, with 9 bases fitting TRBD2. The junction had 8 bases not matched to a gene; V was cut back by 1 base and J by 7 bases. Germline values: CDR1 SGHTA, CDR2 FQGNSA. CDR3 size: 16 residues. The CDR3 region is CASSLGFAGGPNEQFF. In DNA form, the CDR3 reads TGTGCCAGCAGCTTAGGATTCGCGGGAGGGCCAAATGAGCAGTTCTTC.

A few counts support this clone. The rearrangement joins TRBV7-3 to TRBJ2-2; 8 nucleotides agree with TRBD2. Germline assignment: CDR1 SGHTA and CDR2 FQGTGA. The V gene end was trimmed by 1 base and the J gene end by 2 bases; junction bases not matched to a gene: 6. The CDR3 contains 17 residues. CDR3 DNA: TGTGCCAGCAGCTTAATAGGTACTAGCGGTAACACCGGGGAGCTGTTTTTT. This translates into CASSLIGTSGNTGELFF.

The J gene is TRBJ1-1, the V gene TRBV5-1; tentatively, D is TRBD1 (5 bases). This CDR3 has 14 residues. V was clipped by 2 bases and J by 0 bases, with 8 bases between them. Germline V gene data show CDR1 as SGHRS and CDR2 as YFSETQ. The CDR3 spells CASSFRVMNTEAFF. CDR3 DNA sequence: TGCGCCAGCAGCTTCAGGGTCATGAACACTGAAGCTTTCTTT.

The V call is TRBV29-1, the J call TRBJ1-1, with 7 positions matching TRBD1. Unmatched junction bases numbered 1, after V lost 3 bases and J lost 3 bases. The CDR3 covers 12 residues. The germline gives CDR1 SQVTM, CDR2 ANQGSEA. The CDR3 DNA reads TGCAGCGTTGACAGGGGGGACACTGAAGCTTTCTTT. Protein product: CSVDRGDTEAFF.

The V gene is TRBV21-1, the J gene TRBJ1-5; the table assigns TRBD1, which was not confirmed against the DNA. TRBV21-1 is recorded as a pseudogene. The CDR3 is 13 residues long. The CDR3 coding sequence is TGTGCCAGCAGCATGGGGCGGTTTTGGTCCCAGCATTTT. As protein: CASSMGRFWSQHF.

On this clone: One end of the junction is discordant with germline, which a read error may explain. The CDR3 loop is CASSRDRGYGQYF. In DNA form, the CDR3 reads TGTGCCAGCAGCCGGGACAGGGGATACGGGCAGTACTTC. V is TRBV27 and J is TRBJ2-7; 10 positions match TRBD1. Germline values: CDR1 MNHEY, CDR2 SMNVEV (reference sequence). The CDR3 spans 13 residues.

The chain joins TRBV29-1 to TRBJ2-7, with a weak D call TRBD2 (7 bases). V gave up 8 bases and J gave up 6 bases, with 11 bases separating them. The CDR3 is 10 residues long. From germline, CDR1 is SQVTM and CDR2 ANQGSEA. The CDR3 loop is CSWGGLEQYF. The CDR3 DNA sequence: TGCAGCTGGGGGGGGCTCGAGCAGTACTTC.

The gene calls are TRBV27 and TRBJ2-1, with 8 bases identical to TRBD1. CDR3 size: 17 residues. Germline V gene sequence: CDR1 MNHEY, CDR2 SMNVEV (reference sequence). V lost 4 bases to trimming and J lost 6 bases; unmatched junction nucleotides: 14. The CDR3: CASSWTGLKWVTNEQFF. The CDR3 coding sequence is TGTGCCAGCAGTTGGACAGGGCTAAAGTGGGTAACCAATGAGCAGTTCTTC.

The J gene is TRBJ2-7, the V gene TRBV9; D gene uncertain. Germline V CDR1 and CDR2: SGDLS, YYNGEE. There are 14 residues in the CDR3. The V end was cut by 3 bases, the J end by 2 bases, with 12 bases between. CDR3 region: CASSAMRSPYEQYF. The CDR3 DNA sequence: TGTGCCAGCAGCGCAATGAGGTCCCCCTACGAGCAGTACTTC.

The J gene is TRBJ1-4, the V gene TRBV18; TRBD1 is a possible D gene (5 bases). The CDR3 consists of 15 residues. The germline gives CDR1 KGHSH, CDR2 LQKENI. V was pared by 5 bases and J by 0 bases, with 10 bases between. This CDR3 reads CASSLAGATNEKLFF. CDR3 nucleotide sequence: TGTGCCAGCTCATTAGCGGGGGCAACTAATGAAAAACTGTTTTTT.

This chain connects TRBV6-5 to TRBJ2-5; a weak D match, TRBD1 (6 bases). Between the trimmed V and J ends, which lost 6 bases and 4 bases, there was a span of 18 bases. Germline CDR1 MNHEY, CDR2 SVGAGI. This CDR3 comprises 15 residues. The CDR3 DNA reads as TGTGCCAGCAGCCGACGGACACCAGGGGTAGAGACCCAGTACTTC. This gives the protein CASSRRTPGVETQYF.

The chain carries TRBV4-1 and TRBJ1-1; D gene ambiguous. The CDR3 sequence is 14 residues long. V was clipped by 4 bases and J by 0 bases, with 9 bases between them. Germline-derived CDR1 and CDR2 are MGHRA and YSYEKL. The CDR3 reads CASSPMALNTEAFF. The CDR3 nucleotides are TGCGCCAGCAGCCCCATGGCATTGAACACTGAAGCTTTCTTT.

The CDR3 here is CASSYVGQGTEAFF. The DNA of the CDR3 is TGTGCCAGCAGTTACGTTGGACAGGGCACTGAAGCTTTCTTT. The chain carries TRBV6-5 and TRBJ1-1, with 8 bases aligning to TRBD1. With V trimmed by 2 bases and J by 4 bases, 3 bases remained unmatched. This CDR3 spans 14 amino acids. Germline CDR1 reads MNHEY; CDR2 reads SVGAGI.

Written as DNA, the CDR3 is TGCGCCAGCAGCCGACAGGGGCAAGAGACCCAGTACTTC. Protein sequence: CASSRQGQETQYF. This sequence joins TRBV5-1 and TRBJ2-5, with 8 bases identical to TRBD1. J gave up 2 bases and V 4 bases, and 1 base lay outside the gene matches. Germline V gene sequence: CDR1 SGHRS, CDR2 YFSETQ. There are 13 residues in the CDR3. Filled out from reference TRBV5-1 and TRBJ2-5, the complete variable domain reads KAGVTQTPRYLIKTRGQQVTLSCSPISGHRSVSWYQQTPGQGLQFLFEYFSETQRNKGNFPGRFSGRQFSNSRSEMNVSTLELGDSALYLCASSRQGQETQYFGPGTRLLVL.

This clone has a handful of counts. The J gene is TRBJ1-1, the V gene TRBV7-6, with 9 bases that match TRBD1. CDR1 and CDR2 from the germline V gene are SGHVS and FNYEAQ. Trimming cost V 1 base and J 7 bases; bases outside gene matches: 7. The CDR3 extends over 15 amino acids. CDR3 residues: CASSLGTGAAVEAFF. The DNA for the CDR3 is TGTGCCAGCAGCTTAGGGACAGGGGCCGCGGTTGAAGCTTTCTTT.

Comments on this clone: Other DNA sequences of this sample code for an identical CDR3. The chain couples TRBV7-9 to TRBJ2-7, with 11 bases aligning to TRBD1. Germline CDR1 is SEHNR and CDR2 is FQNEAQ (reference sequence). The length of the CDR3 is 14 residues. V was clipped by 5 bases and J by 9 bases; unmatched bases: 9. The CDR3 protein is CASSIPGQGVPQYF. In nucleotides, the CDR3 is TGTGCCAGCAGCATACCGGGACAGGGGGTCCCGCAGTACTTC.

The chain links TRBV29-1 to TRBJ2-7; no definite D call. Looked up from germline, CDR1 is SQVTM and CDR2 is ANQGSEA. This CDR3 contains 12 residues. Trimming left V 6 bases short and J 3 bases short, with 12 bases between. CDR3 protein: CSVGRSFYEQYF. The CDR3 nucleotides read TGCAGCGTCGGTCGATCATTCTACGAGCAGTACTTC.

This clone was detected only once. The gene calls are TRBV5-1 and TRBJ1-2, with a tentative D call TRBD1 (6 bases). Per the germline V gene, CDR1 is SGHRS and CDR2 is YFSETQ. Deletions cut 3 bases from V and 4 bases from J, with 13 bases between. The CDR3 sequence is 14 residues long. DNA for the CDR3: TGCGCCAGCAGCTCGGAGACAGGCGGCTATGGCTACACCTTC. Its protein product is CASSSETGGYGYTF.

This rearrangement joins TRBV7-2 to TRBJ2-7; TRBD1 agrees at 7 bases. Trimming at V came to 1 base and at J to 2 bases, leaving 14 bases not matched to a gene. Germline values: CDR1 SGHTA, CDR2 FQGNSA. The length of the CDR3 is 18 residues. For the CDR3, the DNA is TGTGCCAGCAGCTTAGAGAACACAGGGGTGGTTGGAACCTACGAGCAGTACTTC. Protein product: CASSLENTGVVGTYEQYF.

This clone was detected only a few times. The chain links TRBV18 to TRBJ2-7; 10 bases match TRBD1. The CDR3 runs to 16 residues. Germline V gene lookup returns CDR1 KGHSH and CDR2 LQKENI. Germline trimming cut 3 bases from V and 2 bases from J; bases unmatched to any gene: 7. This CDR3 reads CASSPLRQGATYEQYF. The CDR3 DNA follows: TGTGCCAGCTCACCCTTACGACAGGGGGCGACCTACGAGCAGTACTTC. The full variable domain, in which reference TRBV18 and TRBJ2-7 provide the parts outside the CDR3, is NAGVMQNPRHLVRRRGQEARLRCSPMKGHSHVYWYRQLPEEGLKFMVYLQKENIIDESGMPKERFSAEFPKEGPSILRIQQVVRGDSAAYFCASSPLRQGATYEQYFGPGTRLTVT.

Turning to this clone: An end of the junction does not agree with germline; a read error may underlie this. This chain joins TRBV7-9 and TRBJ1-2, with unresolved D. CDR3 length: 11 residues. The germline V gene has CDR1 SEHNR and CDR2 FQNEAQ (reference sequence). In DNA form, the CDR3 reads TGTTCCAGCAGCTCGGTGTATGGCTACACCTTC. Amino acids: CSSSSVYGYTF.